These T cell receptor delta chains were read from a single sample in a study of Vδ1+ human thymocytes. TCRdb re-called clones from the multiplex PCR reads via CATT. The table shows under 80,000 delta-chain clones, with roughly a third occurring only once. Input material: Vdelta1+ gamma-delta thymocytes from the thymus. Every receptor here comes from a boy under three years old who had congenital heart surgery. Both conserved end residues are part of each CDR3. D genes are given only for firm matches. Some rows mark clone size as missing; the rest say once, few, many or name a class of expanded clone.

D	V	size	J	DNA	CDR3
NA	TRDV1	NA	TRDJ1	TGTGCTCTTGGGGGGACATTTCCGCGGGAAGAGGGGGAAGGGTGGACCGATAAACTCATCTTT	CALGGTFPREEGEGWTDKLIF
TRDD3	TRDV1	few	TRDJ1	TGTGCTCTTGGGGAAATATGGGGGATAATCCCCCCCCGTACCGATAAACTCATCTTT	CALGEIWGIIPPRTDKLIF
TRDD3	TRDV1	few	TRDJ1	TGTGCTCTTGGGGATCGGGGATACGGAGGACTTTACACCGATAAACTCATCTTT	CALGDRGYGGLYTDKLIF
TRDD3	TRDV1	NA	TRDJ1	TGTGCTCTTGGGGTGAGTTCCCGAGAGAGTTTACTGGGGGACACCGATAAACTCATCTTT	CALGVSSRESLLGDTDKLIF
TRDD3	TRDV1	NA	TRDJ1	TGTGCTCTTGGGAAAAAATCTACGAGTACTGGGGGATACGCACCCCCTCCAGATAAACTCATCTTT	CALGKKSTSTGGYAPPPDKLIF
NA	TRDV1	few	TRDJ1	TGTGCTCTTGGGGCATTAATGGATGGCTTCCTACTTGGGGATAGGGAAGACACCGATAAACTCATCTTT	CALGALMDGFLLGDREDTDKLIF
TRDD3	TRDV1	once	TRDJ1	TGTGCTCTTGGGGAACTCAAGCCATCGTCGGTTTTAATTCCGCGGAATGGGTATACTGGGGGATACGCGGGGACCGATAAACTCATCTTT	CALGELKPSSVLIPRNGYTGGYAGTDKLIF
TRDD3	TRDV1	few	TRDJ1	TGTGCTCTTGGGGACCCTCCGACTTCCTTCGTACTGGGGGACTCGCCGGACACCGATAAACTCATCTTT	CALGDPPTSFVLGDSPDTDKLIF
TRDD3	TRDV1	NA	TRDJ1	TGTGCTCTTGGGGAACTAGGATATCTTCCCTACTGGGGGATACAACCCCCGTACACCGATAAACTCATCTTT	CALGELGYLPYWGIQPPYTDKLIF
TRDD3	TRDV1	NA	TRDJ1	TGTGCTCTCCGAAGGGGGATACGGTTCTATAAACTCATCTTT	CALRRGIRFYKLIF
TRDD3	TRDV1	NA	TRDJ1	TGTGCTCGTGGGATAACTCGGGGCCTTCCTCGCGTACTGGGGGACCATAAACTCATCTTT	CARGITRGLPRVLGDHKLIF
NA	TRDV1	NA	TRDJ1	TGTGCTCTTGGGGTACAAGCCGCGGGGGGAGTCAAAAACACCGATAAACTCATCTTT	CALGVQAAGGVKNTDKLIF
NA	TRDV1	NA	TRDJ1	TGTGCTCTTGGGGAGTCCTACTTATCAGACTGGCTGTGGGATACAAGGCATAGGAAACTCATCTTT	CALGESYLSDWLWDTRHRKLIF
NA	TRDV1	few	TRDJ1	TGTGCTCTTGGGGGACCCCTTGGGGTGGGTCCGTACACCGATAAACTCATCTTT	CALGGPLGVGPYTDKLIF
TRDD3	TRDV1	NA	TRDJ1	TGTGCTCTTGGGGAATTTTTTCGGCCTTACTGGGGGATACCCGATAAACTCATCTTT	CALGEFFRPYWGIPDKLIF
TRDD3	TRDV1	few	TRDJ1	TGTGCTCTTGTTATCCTGTACTGGGGGATACGCGCGGGGTACACCGATAAACTCATCTTT	CALVILYWGIRAGYTDKLIF
NA	TRDV1	NA	TRDJ1	TGTGCTCTTGGGGAGCACTTCCCGACCATGGGTATACGGTTACCCGATAAACTCATCTTT	CALGEHFPTMGIRLPDKLIF
TRDD3	TRDV1	NA	TRDJ1	TGTGCTGTTGGGGAACTTAGGACTGGGGGATTGTACACCGATAAACTCATCTTT	CAVGELRTGGLYTDKLIF
TRDD3	TRDV1	NA	TRDJ1	TGTGCTCTTGGAGAAATTTCGCCTAGACCTTCATGTACTGGGGGACCAATGGACGATAAACTCATCTTT	CALGEISPRPSCTGGPMDDKLIF
NA	TRDV2	few	TRDJ1	TGTGCCTGTGACACCGTCTGGGGAGAGTACACCGATAAACTCATCTTT	CACDTVWGEYTDKLIF
NA	TRDV1	NA	TRDJ1	TGTGCTCTTGGGCAGGGTATCACGAAGTGTGCTGGGGATCTTAAACTCATCTTT	CALGQGITKCAGDLKLIF
NA	TRDV1	NA	TRDJ1	TGTGCTCTTGGGGGTGTAAGCCCTATACTGGATTTGGGGGGGACCGATAAACTCATCTTT	CALGGVSPILDLGGTDKLIF
TRDD3	TRDV1	few	TRDJ1	TGTGCTCTTGGGGGGGACGCGCTGGGGGATCTCCGGACAACAAACACCGATAAACTCATCTTT	CALGGDALGDLRTTNTDKLIF
NA	TRDV1	NA	TRDJ1	TGTGCTCTTGGGGAACTAAGAATCCCCTTGTACACCGATAAACTCATCTTT	CALGELRIPLYTDKLIF
TRDD3	TRDV1	NA	TRDJ1	TGTGCTCTTGGGGAAATTGGGGGATATGAGACCGATAAACTCATCTTT	CALGEIGGYETDKLIF
TRDD3	TRDV1	NA	TRDJ1	TGTGCTCTTGGGTGCCCGGCCTTCCCGGCCTGTGCTGGGGGAATACGTGGGGGCAAACTCATCTTT	CALGCPAFPACAGGIRGGKLIF
TRDD3	TRDV1	few	TRDJ1	TGTGCTCTTGGGCGTAGAGAATCCCTACCCTGGGGGTCTTTCGATAAACTCATCTTT	CALGRRESLPWGSFDKLIF
TRDD3	TRAV29/DV5	once	TRDJ1	TGTGCAGCAAAACCCCACGGTTCCTACGTTCACGGTACTGGGGGATGCGGGGATAAACTCATCTTT	CAAKPHGSYVHGTGGCGDKLIF
TRDD3	TRDV1	NA	TRDJ1	TGTGCTCTCCCTCTCCAACCAACTATTCCTGGGGGACTACCCCGACTTAAACTCATCTTT	CALPLQPTIPGGLPRLKLIF
TRDD2	TRDV1	NA	TRDJ1	TGTGCTCTTGGGGTGTTTCCTACGCATAGACGTACTGGAAAAACTAAACTCATCTTT	CALGVFPTHRRTGKTKLIF
NA	TRDV1	NA	TRDJ1	TGTGCTCTTGGGAGGGGCCTCGTCTACACCGATAAACTCATCTTT	CALGRGLVYTDKLIF
TRDD3	TRDV1	few	TRDJ1	TGTGCTCTTGGGAACCCTCTCGCGTCCTCTGGGGGATCCGTGTACACCGATAAACTCATCTTT	CALGNPLASSGGSVYTDKLIF
NA	TRDV1	NA	TRDJ1	TGTGCTCTTGGGGATGGGACCTTCCTACAGCCCACTGGGGGATCCGAGTACACCGATAAACTCATCTTT	CALGDGTFLQPTGGSEYTDKLIF
NA	TRDV1	few	TRDJ1	TGTGCTCTTGGGGAGCCACGCGGCCTCAACACCGATAAACTCATCTTT	CALGEPRGLNTDKLIF
TRDD2	TRDV1	NA	TRDJ1	TGTGCTCTTGGGGCCCGGCCTTCCTACGTCGCGACCGATAAACTCATCTTT	CALGARPSYVATDKLIF
NA	TRDV1	few	TRDJ1	TGTGCTCTTGGGGAACCCCTTCCTTGGGCCCCCTGTACTGGGGGTCTACTGGCGGCCGATAAACTCATCTTT	CALGEPLPWAPCTGGLLAADKLIF
NA	TRDV1	few	TRDJ1	TGTGCTCTTGGGGAAACGCCCCGCTCGACTGGGAGGTACACCGATAAACTCATCTTT	CALGETPRSTGRYTDKLIF
NA	TRDV2	many	TRDJ1	TGTGCCTGTGACCCTGTGTGGTTAGGGCCTAACACCGATAAACTCATCTTT	CACDPVWLGPNTDKLIF
TRDD2	TRDV1	NA	TRDJ1	TGTGCTCTTGGGGCCCGGGGCGGGGCGGACCTTCCTACGATGCTGGGGATTGGGGGCGATAAACTCATCTTT	CALGARGGADLPTMLGIGGDKLIF
TRDD3	TRDV2	NA	TRDJ1	TGTGCCACCTCTGGGGGATCCAGGTCGGACACCGATAAACTCATCTTT	CATSGGSRSDTDKLIF
TRDD3	TRDV1	NA	TRDJ1	TGTGCTCTTGGGGAACCTTCGAGGGATACGCCGGGCGATAAACTCATCTTT	CALGEPSRDTPGDKLIF
TRDD3	TRDV1	NA	TRDJ1	TGTGCTCTTGGGGGCATTTCCTTCTTCTTACTGGGGGATACCCTATACACCGATAAACTCATCTTT	CALGGISFFLLGDTLYTDKLIF